The rows below give T cell receptor beta chains drawn from one sample of a study of T cell responses to AZD1222 COVID-19 vaccine. Sequenced by immunoSEQ multiplex PCR; TCRdb stores in-frame clones only, minus some. The table records about 84,000 clones, around 90% of them present only once. Sequencing used peripheral blood, obtained on day 0 of AZD1222 vaccination. The source of these receptors is an adult in good health. Each CDR3 is given with its conserved first and last residue. A D gene is named only where the DNA matches it firmly. Some rows have no size entry. The others give once, few or many, or a class for an expanded clone.

D | J | size | V | DNA | CDR3
- | TRBJ1-6 | - | TRBV27 | TGTGCCAGCAGTTTATTCTCGGACAGTTATAATTCACCCCTCCACTTT | CASSLFSDSYNSPLHF
- | TRBJ1-2 | - | TRBV7-2 | TGTGCCAGCAGCCGGCGGGATGGCTACACCTTC | CASSRRDGYTF
- | TRBJ2-6 | - | TRBV7-8 | TGTGCCAGCAGCTTACAGGGTGCGGGGGCCAACGTCCTGACTTTC | CASSLQGAGANVLTF
- | TRBJ2-7 | once | TRBV6-5 | TGTGCCAGCAGTTACCAAATGTCCTACGAGCAGTACTTC | CASSYQMSYEQYF
TRBD1 | TRBJ1-1 | - | TRBV7-8 | TGTGCCAGCAGCTTACAAGGACAGGGTGGTACTGAAGCTTTCTTT | CASSLQGQGGTEAFF
- | TRBJ2-7 | once | TRBV30 | TGTGCCTGCCAAGAATCCGGGACGTCGTACGAGCAGTACTTC | CACQESGTSYEQYF
- | TRBJ2-1 | - | TRBV6-5 | TGTGCCAGCAGTTACAACTTTTTCGGGGTCCCTGAGCAGTTCTTC | CASSYNFFGVPEQFF
TRBD2 | TRBJ2-3 | - | TRBV19 | TGTGCCAGTAGGCGACTAGCGGGAGGGCCCGGCACAGATACGCAGTATTTT | CASRRLAGGPGTDTQYF
- | TRBJ2-3 | - | TRBV28 | TGTGCCAGCAGTTTATCTTATACGCAGTATTTT | CASSLSYTQYF
- | TRBJ1-1 | - | TRBV19 | TGTGCCAGTAGTCCACAAATGAACACTGAAGCTTTCTTT | CASSPQMNTEAFF
TRBD1 | TRBJ2-6 | - | TRBV7-7 | TGTGCTAGCAGCTTAGTAGCTCCGGGACAGGGGGCGACTGGGGCCAACGTCCTGACTTTC | CASSLVAPGQGATGANVLTF
TRBD1 | TRBJ1-5 | once | TRBV29-1 | TGCAGCGTTGGGATGGGACAGACCGGCGTGGATCAGCCCCAGCATTTT | CSVGMGQTGVDQPQHF
- | TRBJ1-1 | few | TRBV10-3 | TGTGCCATCAGCCTAAGGGGGAACACTGAAGCTTTCTTT | CAISLRGNTEAFF
TRBD1 | TRBJ1-4 | - | TRBV7-9 | TGTGCCAGCAGCTTAAGGGGGCGGGGTCCCAATGAAAAACTGTTTTTT | CASSLRGRGPNEKLFF
- | TRBJ2-5 | - | TRBV5-1 | TGCGCCAGCAGCTTGGCTGGCAGCCAAGAGACCCAGTACTTC | CASSLAGSQETQYF
- | TRBJ1-5 | once | TRBV30 | TGTGCCTTGCAACCTGAGAATAGCAATCAGCCCCAGCATTTT | CALQPENSNQPQHF
TRBD2 | TRBJ2-3 | - | TRBV5-1 | TGCGCCAGCAGCCCCTCAATCGACGGGAGGGCCGGGGTAGATACGCAGTATTTT | CASSPSIDGRAGVDTQYF
- | TRBJ1-5 | - | TRBV18 | TGTGCCAGCTCACCATTACAGGGCCCCAATCAGCCCCAGCATTTT | CASSPLQGPNQPQHF
- | TRBJ1-1 | once | TRBV6-1 | TGTGCCAGCAGTGAATACAGGAACACTGAAGCTTTCTTT | CASSEYRNTEAFF
- | TRBJ1-4 | - | TRBV15 | TGTGCCACCAGCAGGGGATTTGGGACGGGTAATGAAAAACTGTTTTTT | CATSRGFGTGNEKLFF
TRBD2 | TRBJ2-1 | - | TRBV7-2 | TGTGCCAGCAGCTTAGGTGTCGGGAGGGCCAATGAGCAGTTCTTC | CASSLGVGRANEQFF
- | TRBJ1-1 | - | TRBV6-1 | TGTGCCAGCAGTGAAACGGGGACTGAAGCTTTCTTT | CASSETGTEAFF
TRBD2 | TRBJ2-7 | - | TRBV7-8 | TGTGCCAGCAGCTATACGGGACTAGCGGGGGCCTACGAGCAGTACTTC | CASSYTGLAGAYEQYF
- | TRBJ1-3 | - | TRBV19 | TGTGCCAGTAGTTCCTGGGGCGTCAGGGAATCTGGAAACACCATATATTTT | CASSSWGVRESGNTIYF
- | TRBJ2-1 | - | TRBV5-1 | TGCGCCAGCAGCTCGACTCCGACCTCTTACAATGAGCAGTTCTTC | CASSSTPTSYNEQFF
TRBD1 | TRBJ2-7 | - | TRBV9 | TGTGCCAGCAGCGCCGCCGGGACAGGGTTCCACGAGCAGTACTTC | CASSAAGTGFHEQYF
TRBD1 | TRBJ1-2 | - | TRBV12-3/TRBV12-4 | TGTGCCAGCAGCTCGACAGGGACTCGTGGCTACACCTTC | CASSSTGTRGYTF
- | TRBJ1-2 | - | TRBV3-1/TRBV3-2 | TGTGCCAGCAGCCAATCGCTCGGTCCTTACTATGGCTACACCTTC | CASSQSLGPYYGYTF
- | TRBJ2-7 | - | TRBV11-2 | TGTGCCAGCAGCTTAACAGGTCAGGCTTACTACGAGCAGTACTTC | CASSLTGQAYYEQYF
TRBD2 | TRBJ2-5 | few | TRBV2 | TGTGCCAGGAAGGGACTAGCGAAGACCCAGTACTTC | CARKGLAKTQYF
TRBD2 | TRBJ2-5 | - | TRBV2 | TGTGCCAGCAGCCTCGCTAGCGGGGCCGCTCAAGAGACCCAGTACTTC | CASSLASGAAQETQYF
- | TRBJ1-5 | - | TRBV5-4 | TGTGCCAGCAGCTTGGGAGGGGGAAATCAGCCCCAGCATTTT | CASSLGGGNQPQHF
- | TRBJ1-4 | - | TRBV19 | TGTGCCAGTAGTATTTCTTCAACTAATGAAAAACTGTTTTTT | CASSISSTNEKLFF
TRBD2 | TRBJ2-7 | - | TRBV27 | TGTGCCAGCAGTTCCCGCACTAGCGGGAGCTACGAGCAGTACTTC | CASSSRTSGSYEQYF
TRBD2 | TRBJ2-1 | - | TRBV11-3 | TGTGCCAGCAGCCTTGGGGGGGAGGGCTACAATGAGCAGTTCTTC | CASSLGGEGYNEQFF
- | TRBJ2-7 | - | TRBV21-1 | TGTGCCAGCAGCTCCCCCCGAGACAGAATTGCCTACGAGCAGTACTTC | CASSSPRDRIAYEQYF
- | TRBJ2-2 | - | TRBV19 | TGTGCCAGTAGTATAGGTGCGGCCGGGGAGCTGTTTTTT | CASSIGAAGELFF
- | TRBJ2-1 | - | TRBV5-4 | TGTGCCAGCAGTTATACGGGACTCGTCGTCTCCTACAATGAGCAGTTCTTC | CASSYTGLVVSYNEQFF
TRBD2 | TRBJ2-3 | - | TRBV27 | TGTGCCAGCAAAGGACTAGCGGGTGGCACAGATACGCAGTATTTT | CASKGLAGGTDTQYF
- | TRBJ2-7 | - | TRBV5-5 | TGTGCCAGCAGCTTCGGGTTTGGGCAGGGGTTCGAGCAGTACTTC | CASSFGFGQGFEQYF
- | TRBJ1-2 | - | TRBV5-1 | TGCGCCAGCAGCCTTGCCGGTGTTGGTAACTATGGCTACACCTTC | CASSLAGVGNYGYTF
- | TRBJ1-2 | - | TRBV13 | TGTGCCAGCAGCCGACGGGATGGCTACACCTTC | CASSRRDGYTF
TRBD2 | TRBJ2-7 | - | TRBV29-1 | TGCAGCGGGGGGGGAGGCCAGGGCCACGAGCAGTACTTC | CSGGGGQGHEQYF
- | TRBJ2-7 | - | TRBV19 | TGTGCCAGTAGGCAACCGCCCGACGAGCAGTACTTC | CASRQPPDEQYF
- | TRBJ2-7 | - | TRBV9 | TGTGCCAGCAGCGTAGACCCTGACAGCTCCTACGAGCAGTACTTC | CASSVDPDSSYEQYF
- | TRBJ1-2 | - | TRBV19 | TGTGCCAGCCAAATCCCCGGGGGAGCTAACTATGGCTACACCTTC | CASQIPGGANYGYTF